This is a list of T cell receptor beta chains from one sample in a study of cytomegalovirus exposure and HLA in healthy donors. Only in-frame clones appear in the TCRdb table, and some are missing; sequencing was by immunoSEQ multiplex PCR. This sample yields about 43,000 clones, of which roughly 92% are seen a single time; 5.6% belongs to the top ten. The sample consisted of PBMCs. The source is a man aged 18 to 29 in good health and CMV-seronegative. Each CDR3 is given with its conserved first and last residue. The D gene is left open where the match is weak. Only part of the rows carry a size: once, few, many, or a class if the clone is expanded.

J gene: TRBJ1-1
clone size: -
V gene: TRBV29-1
D gene: -
CDR3 protein: CSVYREHTEAFF
CDR3 DNA: TGCAGCGTCTACAGGGAACACACTGAAGCTTTCTTT

J gene: TRBJ2-7
clone size: few
V gene: TRBV2
D gene: TRBD2
CDR3 protein: CATGSGRELDYEQYF
CDR3 DNA: TGTGCCACTGGGTCGGGGCGGGAGCTCGATTACGAGCAGTACTTC

J gene: TRBJ2-3
clone size: -
V gene: TRBV11-3
D gene: TRBD2
CDR3 protein: CASSSRLAGGLGTQYF
CDR3 DNA: TGTGCCAGCAGCTCCCGACTAGCGGGGGGGCTGGGAACGCAGTATTTT

J gene: TRBJ1-1
clone size: -
V gene: TRBV4-3
D gene: -
CDR3 protein: CASSQDGWRGDVTEAFF
CDR3 DNA: TGCGCCAGCAGCCAAGATGGTTGGAGGGGCGATGTCACTGAAGCTTTCTTT

J gene: TRBJ2-2
clone size: -
V gene: TRBV18
D gene: TRBD1
CDR3 protein: CASETGTGGSGELFF
CDR3 DNA: TGTGCCAGCGAGACCGGGACAGGGGGTTCCGGGGAGCTGTTTTTT

J gene: TRBJ2-1
clone size: -
V gene: TRBV10-1
D gene: TRBD2
CDR3 protein: CASRTTSGRVGEQFF
CDR3 DNA: TGCGCCAGCAGGACAACTAGCGGGAGGGTAGGTGAGCAGTTCTTC

J gene: TRBJ1-2
clone size: -
V gene: TRBV2
D gene: -
CDR3 protein: CASRPGQLGGYTF
CDR3 DNA: TGTGCCAGCAGGCCCGGACAGTTGGGGGGCTACACCTTC

J gene: TRBJ2-5
clone size: -
V gene: TRBV7-9
D gene: -
CDR3 protein: CASSLRGRLTNQETQYF
CDR3 DNA: TGTGCCAGCAGCTTACGAGGCCGACTCACGAACCAAGAGACCCAGTACTTC

J gene: TRBJ1-4
clone size: -
V gene: TRBV7-2
D gene: TRBD1
CDR3 protein: CASSSQGARGEKLFF
CDR3 DNA: TGTGCCAGCAGCTCTCAGGGGGCCAGGGGGGAAAAACTGTTTTTT

J gene: TRBJ2-5
clone size: -
V gene: TRBV5-1
D gene: TRBD2
CDR3 protein: CASSLVPAGGRETQYF
CDR3 DNA: TGCGCCAGCAGCTTGGTGCCAGCGGGGGGGCGAGAGACCCAGTACTTC

J gene: TRBJ1-1
clone size: -
V gene: TRBV19
D gene: TRBD1
CDR3 protein: CASSMRDRGNTEAFF
CDR3 DNA: TGTGCCAGTAGTATGAGGGACAGGGGAAACACTGAAGCTTTCTTT

J gene: TRBJ2-7
clone size: -
V gene: TRBV7-9
D gene: TRBD2
CDR3 protein: CASSRTSGGYEQYF
CDR3 DNA: TGTGCCAGCAGCCGGACTAGCGGGGGTTACGAGCAGTACTTC

J gene: TRBJ2-7
clone size: -
V gene: TRBV7-2
D gene: TRBD1
CDR3 protein: CASSLAGQGAYEQYF
CDR3 DNA: TGTGCCAGCAGCTTAGCGGGGCAGGGGGCGTACGAGCAGTACTTC

J gene: TRBJ2-7
clone size: -
V gene: TRBV4-1
D gene: -
CDR3 protein: CASSQDRRGGGSYEQYF
CDR3 DNA: TGCGCCAGCAGCCAAGATAGGAGGGGGGGTGGCTCCTACGAGCAGTACTTC

J gene: TRBJ2-3
clone size: -
V gene: TRBV7-8
D gene: TRBD2
CDR3 protein: CASSPNRFSGVHTDTQYF
CDR3 DNA: TGTGCCAGCAGCCCTAACCGTTTTAGCGGGGTGCACACAGATACGCAGTATTTT

J gene: TRBJ1-5
clone size: few
V gene: TRBV6-1
D gene: TRBD1
CDR3 protein: CASGRQGSQPQHF
CDR3 DNA: TGTGCCAGCGGTAGACAGGGGAGTCAGCCCCAGCATTTT

J gene: TRBJ1-3
clone size: -
V gene: TRBV5-4
D gene: -
CDR3 protein: CAVGLGRSGNTIYF
CDR3 DNA: TGTGCCGTCGGACTGGGTCGCTCTGGAAACACCATATATTTT

J gene: TRBJ2-7
clone size: -
V gene: TRBV7-2
D gene: TRBD1
CDR3 protein: CASSLNTGTGPYEQYF
CDR3 DNA: TGTGCCAGCAGCTTAAATACTGGGACAGGGCCCTACGAGCAGTACTTC

J gene: TRBJ2-7
clone size: -
V gene: TRBV7-8
D gene: TRBD2
CDR3 protein: CASSLAMTSGGSYEQYF
CDR3 DNA: TGTGCCAGCAGCTTAGCCATGACTAGCGGGGGATCCTACGAGCAGTACTTC

J gene: TRBJ2-7
clone size: -
V gene: TRBV6-1
D gene: -
CDR3 protein: CASNPLITVCYEQYF
CDR3 DNA: TGTGCCAGCAACCCTCTTATCACAGTTTGCTACGAGCAGTACTTC